Below are 30 T cell receptor beta chains sequenced from a single sample in a study of patients and donors after allogeneic stem cell transplantation. TCRdb re-analysed the RT-PCR reads in MiXCR, keeping a single row per CDR3 protein. The repertoire includes hundreds of thousands of distinct CDR3 sequences, 16% of them detected once, and 7.2% sits in the top ten. The specimen sequenced was blood, either unsorted or a sorted T cell fraction (not recorded which). All receptors come from a human donor who was either an allogeneic HSCT recipient or a stem cell or donor lymphocyte infusion donor (not recorded which). It is not recorded whose cells these are; they may come from a transplant donor.

Only a few counts were recorded for this clonotype. The V call is TRBV4-2, the J call TRBJ2-5; 10 bases are shared with TRBD1. Germline V gene sequence: CDR1 LGHNA, CDR2 YNFKEQ. The CDR3 loop spans 18 amino acids. The junction had 11 bases not matched to a gene; V was cut back by 3 bases and J by 1 base. As DNA, the CDR3 is TGTGCCAGCAGCCACAAAGGACGGGACAGGGGAGCCCAAGAGACCCAGTACTTC. Translated: CASSHKGRDRGAQETQYF.

The chain recombines TRBV3-1 with TRBJ1-1; D remains unclear. The germline gives CDR1 LGHDT, CDR2 YNNKEL (reference sequence). The CDR3 is 19 amino acids. Trimming removed 3 bases from V and 1 base from J, with 24 bases in between. CDR3 sequence: CASSQNPLFFGVQNTEAFF. DNA of the CDR3: TGTGCCAGCAGCCAGAACCCCCTTTTCTTTGGCGTACAGAACACTGAAGCTTTCTTT.

There are a few counts of this clonotype. This rearrangement joins TRBV9 to TRBJ2-6; D ambiguous. The ends were cut back, 9 bases at V and 7 bases at J, with 11 bases in the middle. This CDR3 is 12 amino acids long. CDR1 and CDR2 (germline): SGDLS, YYNGEE. In nucleotides, the CDR3 is TGTGCCACCCTGGGCCGTGCCAACGTCCTGACTTTC. Translated, it gives CATLGRANVLTF. The whole variable domain, remainder taken from reference TRBV9 and TRBJ2-6, is DSGVTQTPKHLITATGQRVTLRCSPRSGDLSVYWYQQSLDQGLQFLIQYYNGEERAKGNILERFSAQQFPDLHSELNLSSLELGDSALYFCATLGRANVLTFGAGSRLTVL.

This clonotype was seen ten or more times. The chain employs TRBV6-5 and TRBJ2-7, with 9 bases identical to TRBD1. The CDR3 covers 14 residues. The V and J ends lost 2 bases and 2 bases, in that order; junction bases with no gene match: 1. The germline V gene has CDR1 MNHEY and CDR2 SVGAGI. CDR3 residues: CASSYRDRAYEQYF. CDR3 bases: TGTGCCAGCAGTTACCGGGACAGGGCCTACGAGCAGTACTTC.

This chain joins TRBV29-1 and TRBJ1-1; D not resolved. V lost 7 bases, J lost 0 bases, and 6 bases lay in between. The CDR3 runs to 11 residues. The germline V gene encodes CDR1 SQVTM and CDR2 ANQGSEA. CDR3 sequence reads: CSGTLNTEAFF. In DNA, the CDR3 is TGCAGCGGGACTCTGAACACTGAAGCTTTCTTT.

This clonotype has just a few counts. The chain uses TRBV2 and TRBJ2-7; D not certain. The CDR3 covers 12 residues. The V end lost 4 bases, the J end lost 4 bases, and 8 bases lay between the germline ends. The germline V gene has CDR1 SNHLY and CDR2 FYNNEI. The CDR3 DNA reads as TGTGCCAGCAGTGGCCAGGCGTACGAGCAGTACTTC. Protein: CASSGQAYEQYF.

The chain employs TRBV5-8 and TRBJ1-6; the match to TRBD1 covers 7 bases. The CDR3 is 16 residues long. V shed 4 bases and J 0 bases; nucleotides not matched to a gene: 4. Germline assignment: CDR1 SGHTS and CDR2 YDEGEE. The CDR3 spells CASSTTGSSYNSPLHF. The CDR3 bases are TGTGCCAGCAGCACGACAGGGAGCTCCTATAATTCACCCCTCCACTTT.

This clonotype was detected ten times or more. This chain uses TRBV9 with TRBJ2-1; no reliable D call. This CDR3 contains 16 residues. CDR1 is SGDLS and CDR2 is YYNGEE in the germline V gene. The ends were cut back, 4 bases at V and 0 bases at J, with 14 bases in the middle. CDR3: CASSLYTQSSYNEQFF. DNA of the CDR3: TGTGCCAGCAGCCTCTACACCCAGAGCTCCTACAATGAGCAGTTCTTC.

This chain links TRBV15 with TRBJ2-4; no definite D call. The CDR3 contains 9 residues. V dropped 7 bases and J dropped 5 bases, with 0 bases sitting between them. The germline V gene has CDR1 LNHNV and CDR2 YYDKDF (reference sequence). The CDR3, as DNA: TGTGCCACCAAAAACATTCAGTACTTC. Encoded protein: CATKNIQYF.

The rearrangement uses TRBV30 and TRBJ2-7, with D possibly called TRBD1 or TRBD2 (6 bases each). The length of the CDR3 is 13 residues. Looked up from germline, CDR1 is GTSNPN and CDR2 is SVGIG (reference sequence). V dropped 2 bases and J dropped 1 base, with 9 bases sitting between them. DNA for the CDR3: TGTGCCTGGAGTCCGGGGGCTTCCTACGAGCAGTACTTC. Protein: CAWSPGASYEQYF.

This clonotype appeared many times. This chain joins TRBV4-3 and TRBJ2-7, with 8 bases identical to TRBD1. This CDR3 has 14 residues. Germline assignment: CDR1 LGHNA and CDR2 YSLEER. The trim removed 4 bases at V and 3 bases at J, leaving 5 bases unmatched. This CDR3 reads CASSLRTGLYEQYF. The CDR3 DNA sequence: TGCGCCAGCAGCCTTCGGACAGGGCTCTACGAGCAGTACTTC.

The CDR3 region is CSAPPPGRPQHF. In DNA form, the CDR3 reads TGCAGTGCTCCGCCTCCGGGGAGGCCCCAGCATTTT. The rearrangement uses TRBV20-1 and TRBJ1-5; D remains unclear. The CDR3 has 12 amino acids. V was pared by 5 bases and J by 9 bases, with 14 bases between. CDR1 is DFQATT and CDR2 is SNEGSKA in the germline V gene (reference sequence).

This clonotype was seen a handful of times. Here the CDR3 DNA reads TGCGCCAGCAGCTTGGAGGGGGCACAATACGAGCAGTACTTC. Its protein is CASSLEGAQYEQYF. The chain links TRBV5-1 to TRBJ2-7; TRBD1 matches at 7 bases. The CDR3 has 14 amino acids. CDR1 is SGHRS, CDR2 YFSETQ, per germline. V shed 0 bases, J shed 4 bases, and the junction held 4 bases outside the gene matches. Variable domain in full (rest from reference TRBV5-1 and TRBJ2-7): KAGVTQTPRYLIKTRGQQVTLSCSPISGHRSVSWYQQTPGQGLQFLFEYFSETQRNKGNFPGRFSGRQFSNSRSEMNVSTLELGDSALYLCASSLEGAQYEQYFGPGTRLTVT.

The chain uses TRBV20-1 and TRBJ2-3; 11 nucleotides match TRBD2. With V trimmed by 5 bases and J by 4 bases, 8 bases remained unmatched. This CDR3 is 15 amino acids long. CDR1 and CDR2 (germline): DFQATT, SNEGSKA (reference sequence). The CDR3 DNA is TGCAGTGCTCCATTACTAGCGGGAGTGGCAGATACGCAGTATTTT. Residues: CSAPLLAGVADTQYF.

This clonotype has more than one count but fewer than ten. The CDR3 loop is CASRPTRAQSYEQYF. The CDR3 DNA reads as TGTGCCAGCAGGCCAACCAGAGCTCAGTCCTACGAGCAGTACTTC. The V and J genes are TRBV11-1 and TRBJ2-7; D gene unclear. There are 15 residues in the CDR3. Germline lookup yields CDR1 SGHAT and CDR2 FQDESV (reference sequence). The ends were cut back, 6 bases at V and 1 base at J, with 16 bases in the middle. The full variable domain, completed using reference TRBV11-1 and TRBJ2-7, is EAEVAQSPRYKITEKSQAVAFWCDPISGHATLYWYRQILGQGPELLVQFQDESVVDDSQLPKDRFSAERLKGVDSTLKIQPAELGDSAMYLCASRPTRAQSYEQYFGPGTRLTVT.

The chain carries TRBV4-1 and TRBJ2-7, with D maybe TRBD2 (6 bases). V was cut by 1 base and J by 3 bases, with 10 bases left in between. This CDR3 has 14 amino acids. Germline loops: CDR1 MGHRA, CDR2 YSYEKL. CDR3 sequence reads: CASSQVPGVYEQYF. DNA of the CDR3: TGCGCCAGCAGCCAAGTTCCGGGGGTCTACGAGCAGTACTTC.

The gene calls are TRBV20-1 and TRBJ1-2, with D unclear. Per the germline V gene, CDR1 is DFQATT and CDR2 is SNEGSKA (reference sequence). This CDR3 spans 12 amino acids. The ends were cut back, 1 base at V and 1 base at J, with 4 bases in the middle. The CDR3 protein is CSARVGNYGYTF. In DNA form, the CDR3 reads TGCAGTGCTAGAGTGGGTAACTATGGCTACACCTTC.

At least ten counts were recorded for this clonotype. CDR3 DNA: TGTGCCAGCAGCTTGGGCAAAGGAAGGATCTCCTATAATTCACCCCTCCACTTT. Amino acids: CASSLGKGRISYNSPLHF. The chain has TRBV7-3 and TRBJ1-6; D unclear. CDR3 length: 18 amino acids. The germline V gene has CDR1 SGHTA and CDR2 FQGTGA. The V gene lost 3 bases and the J gene lost 0 bases, with 15 bases spanning the gap.

This clonotype was counted only a few times. The chain couples TRBV6-2 or TRBV6-3 to TRBJ1-5; perhaps TRBD1 as D (6 bases). Germline V lookup: CDR1 MNHEY, CDR2 SVGEGT. V shed 5 bases and J shed 7 bases, with 12 bases lying between them. CDR3 length: 13 amino acids. The CDR3 DNA is TGTGCCAGCAGTCACCGGGACACCCAGCCCCAGCATTTT. Protein: CASSHRDTQPQHF.

This clonotype was detected a few times. This chain links TRBV5-1 with TRBJ2-2, with TRBD1 as a possible D gene (6 bases). Germline lookup yields CDR1 SGHRS and CDR2 YFSETQ. V lost 4 bases to trimming and J lost 4 bases, with 14 bases between them. The CDR3 loop spans 15 amino acids. The CDR3 DNA reads as TGCGCCAGCAGCGGTAGGCAGGGGATCACCGGGGAGCTGTTTTTT. Translated: CASSGRQGITGELFF.

This clonotype was observed a handful of times. This chain joins TRBV5-1 and TRBJ2-5; 8 bases fit TRBD1. Trimming removed 4 bases from V and 2 bases from J; junction bases left unmatched: 10. Germline-derived CDR1 and CDR2 are SGHRS and YFSETQ. The CDR3 contains 16 residues. CDR3 DNA: TGCGCCAGCAGCAGACGGACAGGGACTTTACAAGAGACCCAGTACTTC. Translation: CASSRRTGTLQETQYF.

This chain uses TRBV7-9 with TRBJ1-2; 8 bases fit TRBD1. V shed 3 bases, J shed 3 bases, and the junction held 6 bases outside the gene matches. Germline V CDR1 and CDR2: SEHNR, FQNEAQ (reference sequence). This CDR3 is 15 amino acids long. The CDR3 coding sequence is TGTGCCAGCAGCTTCCCGACAGGGGAGGACTATGGCTACACCTTC. Residues: CASSFPTGEDYGYTF. Combining the CDR3 with reference TRBV7-9 and TRBJ1-2 gives the whole variable domain DTGVSQNPRHKITKRGQNVTFRCDPISEHNRLYWYRQTLGQGPEFLTYFQNEAQLEKSRLLSDRFSAERPKGSFSTLEIQRTEQGDSAMYLCASSFPTGEDYGYTFGSGTRLTVV.

The CDR3 coding sequence is TGTGCCAGCAGTCGACGGGGTATCGACAATGAGCAGTTCTTC. Residues: CASSRRGIDNEQFF. The rearrangement joins TRBV6-7 to TRBJ2-1; D might be TRBD2 (5 bases). TRBV6-7 belongs to the ORF category, with a function that is uncertain. The CDR3 runs to 14 residues. Trimming stripped 5 bases from V and 5 bases from J, with 13 bases between.

This clonotype has just a few counts. CDR3 sequence: CASTSTGATSTDTQYF. Written as DNA, the CDR3 is TGTGCCAGCACCTCGACAGGGGCCACTAGCACAGATACGCAGTATTTT. This chain uses TRBV6-1 with TRBJ2-3; 8 bases match TRBD1. Germline-derived CDR1 and CDR2 are MNHNS and SASEGT. The V gene end was trimmed by 7 bases and the J gene end by 0 bases; junction bases not matched to a gene: 9. The CDR3 is made up of 16 amino acids.

The table lists this clonotype with many counts. The chain couples TRBV12-3 or TRBV12-4 to TRBJ2-7, with 7 positions matching TRBD1. This CDR3 region has 13 residues. V gave up 5 bases and J gave up 6 bases; unmatched junction bases: 7. The CDR3 region is CASSRQGPFEQYF. The CDR3 DNA follows: TGTGCCAGCAGTAGACAGGGCCCCTTCGAGCAGTACTTC.

In this sample, this clonotype turned up many times. The V gene is TRBV12-3 or TRBV12-4, the J gene TRBJ1-6; TRBD1 might be the D (5 bases). V shed 5 bases and J shed 3 bases, with 14 bases lying between them. The CDR3 has 16 residues. CDR3 amino acids: CASSPREGLYNSPLHF. The CDR3 coding sequence is TGTGCCAGCAGTCCCCGGGAGGGGCTCTATAATTCACCCCTCCACTTT.

This rearrangement joins TRBV6-6 to TRBJ2-7; no clear D. Germline V gene lookup returns CDR1 MNHNY and CDR2 SVGAGI (reference sequence). The CDR3 totals 12 residues. Trimming removed 2 bases at V and 3 bases at J, with 5 bases between. CDR3 sequence (DNA): TGTGCCAGCAGTTACCGCGACTACGAGCAGTACTTC. Translation gives CASSYRDYEQYF.

This clonotype turned up a few times. The J gene is TRBJ1-2, the V gene TRBV5-1; 8 bases fit TRBD1. The CDR3 length is 14 residues. The trim removed 7 bases at V and 8 bases at J, leaving 13 bases unmatched. CDR1 is SGHRS and CDR2 is YFSETQ in the germline V gene. CDR3 protein: CASGQGAPGQGYTF. Written as DNA, the CDR3 is TGCGCCAGCGGGCAGGGGGCGCCTGGCCAAGGCTACACCTTC.

The table lists this clonotype with a few counts. J is TRBJ2-7 and V is TRBV27; 9 nucleotides line up with TRBD2. The CDR3 extends over 16 amino acids. Per the germline V gene, CDR1 is MNHEY and CDR2 is SMNVEV (reference sequence). V lost 7 bases, J lost 3 bases, and 13 bases stayed unmatched. CDR3 region: CASTKTGTSQNYEQYF. DNA for the CDR3: TGTGCCAGCACCAAGACCGGGACTAGCCAAAACTACGAGCAGTACTTC.

The V gene is TRBV6-5, the J gene TRBJ2-3; D call uncertain. Germline loops: CDR1 MNHEY, CDR2 SVGAGI. The CDR3 is made up of 15 amino acids. V lost 2 bases and J 0 bases, leaving 9 bases between the germline ends. As DNA, the CDR3 is TGTGCCAGCAGTTACGGGGATTGGAGCACAGATACGCAGTATTTT. Translating gives CASSYGDWSTDTQYF.